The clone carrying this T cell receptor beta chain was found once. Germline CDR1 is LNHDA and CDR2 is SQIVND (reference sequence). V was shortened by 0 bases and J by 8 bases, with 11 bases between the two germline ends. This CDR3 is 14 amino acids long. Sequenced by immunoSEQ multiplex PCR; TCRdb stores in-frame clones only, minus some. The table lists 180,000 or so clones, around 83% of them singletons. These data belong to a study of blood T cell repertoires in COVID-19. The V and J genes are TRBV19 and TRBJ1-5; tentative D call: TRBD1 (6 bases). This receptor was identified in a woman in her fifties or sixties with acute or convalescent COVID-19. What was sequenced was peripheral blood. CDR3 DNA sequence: TGTGCCAGTAGTATAGACAGGGGAAGGGAGCCCCAGCATTTT. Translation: CASSIDRGREPQHF.